This T cell receptor beta chain is drawn from a study of cytomegalovirus exposure and HLA in healthy donors. Study-wide findings and caveats: Across all donors, roughly uniform sequencing depth was an assumption of the presence/absence analyses.

The PCR contained 60 Vbeta and 13 Jbeta primers. Repertoires were generated with immunoSEQ multiplex PCR, while TCRdb's copy carries only in-frame clones and drops some. In the table there are about 190,000 clones, 65% to 80% of which are singletons. Between the trimmed V and J ends, which lost 8 bases and 6 bases, there was a span of 14 bases. The germline V gene encodes CDR1 MGHDK and CDR2 SYGVNS. This CDR3 comprises 13 residues. For this clone: Its antigen is not identified.

This clonotype was obtained from a man under 40 in good health and CMV-seropositive. Sequencing used PBMCs. The chain employs TRBV25-1 and TRBJ1-5; possible D gene TRBD1, 6 bases. CDR3 nucleotide sequence: TGTGCCAGCTTATACAGGGAGGGTCAGCCCCAGCATTTT. Its protein product is CASLYREGQPQHF.